What follows are 19 T cell receptor beta chains derived from one specimen sequenced in a study of CD8+CD57+ T cells in acquired aplastic anemia. Previously, flow cytometry had revealed CD8+CD57+ cell expansion in the patients chosen for sequencing. According to the study, genomic DNA was the template for TCR beta VDJ and CDR3 profiling. TCRdb re-called the reads with MiXCR, one entry per CDR3 protein. The table has 180,000 or so distinct CDR3 sequences, under 50% seen once. What was sequenced was sorted CD4+, CD8+, or CD8+CD57+ T cells (not recorded which) from PBMCs. The receptor source for this set is a human donor with aplastic anemia.

In nucleotides, the CDR3 is TGTGCCAGCAGTGGAATAGTCCGATTCAGGGGGCGGCCAGGCTACACCTTC. This gives the protein CASSGIVRFRGRPGYTF. V gene TRBV6-1 combines with J gene TRBJ1-2; 8 bases fit TRBD1. Trimming cost V 4 bases and J 8 bases; bases outside gene matches: 18. Per germline, CDR1 MNHNS and CDR2 SASEGT. The length of the CDR3 is 17 residues.

As concerns this clonotype: A much larger clone differs by one base, so this may be a read error. The conserved phenylalanine or tryptophan normally closing the CDR3 is absent here, so this likely arose from a read error. The chain joins TRBV6-1 to TRBJ2-1; D is perhaps TRBD1 (7 bases). The CDR3 is 13 amino acids. V lost 6 bases, J lost 3 bases, and 9 bases lay in between. Germline V gene sequence: CDR1 MNHNS, CDR2 SASEGT. As DNA, the CDR3 is TGTGCCAGCAGGCGGGACAGCTACAATGAGCAGTTCCTC. The encoded protein is CASRRDSYNEQFL.

This clonotype appeared many times. The genes are TRBV7-2 and TRBJ1-5; D is unresolved. This CDR3 is 14 amino acids long. The V gene lost 1 base and the J gene lost 10 bases, with 14 bases spanning the gap. In germline, CDR1 is SGHTA, CDR2 FQGNSA. The CDR3 here is CASSLEHTGFPQHF. CDR3 in DNA: TGTGCCAGCAGCTTAGAACATACGGGTTTTCCCCAGCATTTT.

This clonotype was detected only a few times. The rearrangement joins TRBV24-1 to TRBJ2-3; D might be TRBD1 (6 bases). Germline V gene lookup returns CDR1 KGHDR and CDR2 SFDVKD. The V end was cut by 7 bases, the J end by 9 bases, with 16 bases between. The CDR3 is 13 amino acids. The CDR3 sequence: CATSRQAEKTQYF. The CDR3 DNA sequence: TGTGCCACCAGCCGACAGGCGGAAAAGACGCAGTATTTT.

The sample holds many counts of this clonotype. V usage is TRBV7-2 and J usage is TRBJ1-2, with TRBD1 as a possible D gene (6 bases). Trimming pared 5 bases from V and 4 bases from J, leaving 14 bases between. Germline CDR1 reads SGHTA; CDR2 reads FQGNSA. The CDR3 has 14 residues. The CDR3 DNA reads as TGTGCCAGCAGCCAAGGACAGAACCTCTATGGCTACACCTTC. This encodes CASSQGQNLYGYTF.

This rearrangement joins TRBV6-2 or TRBV6-3 to TRBJ2-2, with TRBD1 matching over 10 bases. The CDR3 extends over 18 amino acids. After removal of 0 bases from V and 0 bases from J, the junction contained 4 bases not matched to a gene. Germline CDR1 and CDR2: MNHEY and SVGEGT. The CDR3 spells CASSYSMGQGSNTGELFF. In DNA, the CDR3 is TGTGCCAGCAGTTACTCGATGGGACAGGGGTCGAACACCGGGGAGCTGTTTTTT.

This clonotype was recorded only once. The chain links TRBV15 to TRBJ2-4; D gene ambiguous. The CDR3 totals 13 residues. Trimming removed 0 bases from V and 5 bases from J, with 5 bases in between. Looked up from germline, CDR1 is LNHNV and CDR2 is YYDKDF (reference sequence). CDR3 amino acids: CATSREGQNIQYF. The CDR3 nucleotides are TGTGCCACCAGCAGAGAAGGGCAAAACATTCAGTACTTC.

This clonotype was seen at least ten times. The CDR3: CASSQLQANTEAFF. Here the CDR3 DNA reads TGTGCCAGCAGCCAGTTACAGGCTAACACTGAAGCTTTCTTT. This chain links TRBV7-9 with TRBJ1-1; the D gene is possibly TRBD1 (5 bases). CDR1 and CDR2 (germline): SEHNR, FQNEAQ (reference sequence). V was cut by 5 bases and J by 2 bases, with 12 bases left in between. This CDR3 has 14 amino acids.

In regard to this clonotype: A read error may produce the germline difference seen at one junction end. The chain links TRBV12-3 or TRBV12-4 to TRBJ2-7; TRBD2 matches at 11 bases. This CDR3 is 16 amino acids long. DNA for the CDR3: TGTGCCGGCAGCATTACTCTAGCGGGGGGCCCCTACGAGCAGTACTTC. This sequence encodes CAGSITLAGGPYEQYF.

This clonotype was seen repeatedly, ten times or more. The chain employs TRBV7-2 and TRBJ1-1; no definite D call. Germline CDR1 is SGHTA and CDR2 is FQGNSA. This CDR3 comprises 12 residues. Trimming pared 3 bases from V and 10 bases from J, leaving 12 bases between. The DNA for the CDR3 is TGTGCCAGCAGCTTCCCCCGGCTCGCAGCTTTCTTT. Residues: CASSFPRLAAFF. Full variable domain (rest looked up from reference TRBV7-2 and TRBJ1-1): GAGVSQSPSNKVTEKGKDVELRCDPISGHTALYWYRQSLGQGLEFLIYFQGNSAPDKSGLPSDRFSAERTGGSVSTLTIQRTQQEDSAVYLCASSFPRLAAFFGQGTRLTVV.

This clonotype has just one count. This rearrangement joins TRBV12-3 or TRBV12-4 to TRBJ1-5; no clear D. Trimming left V 4 bases short and J 1 base short, with 11 bases between. There are 15 residues in the CDR3. CDR3 in amino acids: CASSSAWQSNQPQHF. In DNA form, the CDR3 reads TGTGCCAGCAGTTCCGCCTGGCAGAGCAATCAGCCCCAGCATTTT.

The table lists this clonotype with many counts. The chain uses TRBV19 and TRBJ2-3, with D tentatively TRBD1 or TRBD2 (6 bases each). CDR3 length: 16 residues. V was clipped by 4 bases and J by 2 bases, with 16 bases between them. CDR1 is LNHDA and CDR2 is SQIVND in the germline V gene (reference sequence). CDR3 sequence (DNA): TGTGCCAGTAGTACCTCACCGGGGGCCTTCACAGATACGCAGTATTTT. Its translation is CASSTSPGAFTDTQYF.

The chain joins TRBV10-3 to TRBJ1-5; D is unclear. The CDR3 runs 13 residues. CDR1 ENHRY and CDR2 SYGVKD come from the germline V gene. The V and J ends lost 4 bases and 3 bases respectively, with 7 bases between them. CDR3 nucleotides: TGTGCCATCAGTGGACCGAACAATCAGCCCCAGCATTTT. This codes for CAISGPNNQPQHF.

By sample fraction, this clonotype is medium-sized. This chain joins TRBV15 and TRBJ2-7; 9 nucleotides align to TRBD1. CDR1 and CDR2 (germline): LNHNV, YYDKDF (reference sequence). This CDR3 is built from 12 residues. J lost 3 bases, V lost 8 bases, and 2 bases had no gene match. CDR3: CATGTGRYEQYF. Written as DNA, the CDR3 is TGTGCCACCGGGACAGGGCGCTACGAGCAGTACTTC.

J is TRBJ2-7 and V is TRBV15, with a possible D match to TRBD1 (6 bases). The CDR3 is 17 residues long. Germline assignment: CDR1 LNHNV and CDR2 YYDKDF (reference sequence). V lost 2 bases and J lost 0, with 17 bases in between. The CDR3 sequence: CATSRSMGRGNSYEQYF. CDR3 DNA sequence: TGTGCCACCAGCAGATCTATGGGCAGGGGCAACTCCTACGAGCAGTACTTC.

This clonotype was found a few times. The V and J genes are TRBV29-1 and TRBJ1-4; possibly TRBD1 for D (5 bases). Trimming shortened V by 7 bases and J by 4 bases, and 16 bases separated the two germline ends. CDR1 is SQVTM, CDR2 ANQGSEA, per germline. The CDR3 length is 14 residues. CDR3: CSARWGRINEKLFF. CDR3 DNA: TGCAGCGCGAGGTGGGGACGGATTAATGAAAAACTGTTTTTT.

V usage is TRBV15 and J usage is TRBJ2-1; weak D call: TRBD2 (6 bases). CDR1 LNHNV and CDR2 YYDKDF come from the germline V gene (reference sequence). The length of the CDR3 is 17 residues. V gave up 0 bases and J gave up 4 bases, with 16 bases separating them. The CDR3 is CATSRDVSGAWYNEQFF. CDR3 bases: TGTGCCACCAGCAGAGATGTTTCGGGAGCGTGGTACAATGAGCAGTTCTTC.

The genes are TRBV29-1 and TRBJ2-5; TRBD1 aligns across 7 bases. J lost 5 bases, V lost 6 bases, and 9 bases had no gene match. The CDR3 length is 13 residues. The germline V gene has CDR1 SQVTM and CDR2 ANQGSEA. The CDR3 region is CSVERQGDETQYF. Here the CDR3 DNA reads TGCAGCGTCGAGAGACAGGGCGACGAGACCCAGTACTTC. The entire variable domain, with the rest obtained from reference TRBV29-1 and TRBJ2-5, is as follows: SAVISQKPSRDICQRGTSLTIQCQVDSQVTMMFWYRQQPGQSLTLIATANQGSEATYESGFVIDKFPISRPNLTFSTLTVSNMSPEDSSIYLCSVERQGDETQYFGPGTRLLVL.

This clonotype has a count of ten or more. The chain employs TRBV5-5 and TRBJ2-7, with 8 bases fitting TRBD2. Germline V lookup: CDR1 SGHKS, CDR2 YYEKEE (reference sequence). The J segment lost 5 bases and the V segment lost 0 bases, leaving 7 bases of the junction unmatched. CDR3 size: 15 residues. This chain's CDR3 is CASSLAGRGGNEQYF. CDR3 in DNA: TGTGCCAGCAGCTTGGCCGGACGGGGGGGGAACGAGCAGTACTTC.